The rows below give T cell receptor beta chains drawn from one sample of a study of T cell responses to AZD1222 COVID-19 vaccine. Libraries were prepared by immunoSEQ multiplex PCR; TCRdb keeps only in-frame clonotypes and omits some of them. The sample contains 44,000 or so clones, around three quarters of which appear only once. The sequencing used peripheral blood, collected 28 days after the second dose of the MenACWY control vaccine. The receptors here all came from an adult who received the MenACWY meningococcal vaccine as a control. Each CDR3 is given with its conserved first and last residue. Each record gives: clone size, V gene, CDR3 length, J gene, D gene, CDR3 protein, CDR3 DNA. A D gene is named only where the DNA matches it firmly. Where a row states a size, it is once, few, many or the class of an expanded clone; other rows omit it.

NA,TRBV2,15,TRBJ2-3,NA,CASRIGLGGTDTQYF,TGTGCCAGCAGAATAGGTTTAGGAGGCACAGATACGCAGTATTTT
NA,TRBV3-1/TRBV3-2,15,TRBJ1-2,NA,CASSQVASLIYGYTF,TGTGCCAGCAGCCAAGTGGCCAGCCTCATCTATGGCTACACCTTC
once,TRBV7-9,16,TRBJ2-5,NA,CASSLGMGPSPETQYF,TGTGCCAGCAGCTTAGGTATGGGTCCCTCCCCAGAGACCCAGTACTTC
NA,TRBV6-1,17,TRBJ1-2,NA,CASSESSSLRGNYGYTF,TGTGCCAGCAGTGAATCGTCGTCGTTGCGGGGGAACTATGGCTACACCTTC
NA,TRBV29-1,12,TRBJ2-5,NA,CSVGQALETQYF,TGCAGCGTTGGTCAGGCGCTAGAGACCCAGTACTTC
NA,TRBV6-5,16,TRBJ1-3,TRBD1,CASSFRTGASGNTIYF,TGTGCCAGCAGTTTTCGGACAGGGGCTTCGGGAAACACCATATATTTT
NA,TRBV5-1,14,TRBJ2-3,NA,CASSLGGGTDTQYF,TGCGCCAGCAGCTTAGGCGGGGGCACAGATACGCAGTATTTT
NA,TRBV28,12,TRBJ2-5,NA,CAIDGGAETQYF,TGTGCCATCGATGGCGGCGCAGAGACCCAGTACTTC
few,TRBV13,16,TRBJ2-5,TRBD2,CASSLGHSGAQETQYF,TGTGCCAGCAGCTTAGGCCATAGCGGGGCGCAAGAGACCCAGTACTTC
once,TRBV9,15,TRBJ1-6,NA,CASSVSEGTNSPLHF,TGTGCCAGCAGCGTTAGTGAGGGAACTAATTCACCCCTCCACTTT
few,TRBV5-6,16,TRBJ2-1,NA,CASSFYGGSTYNEQFF,TGTGCCAGCAGCTTCTACGGGGGTTCTACCTACAATGAGCAGTTCTTC
few,TRBV19,14,TRBJ2-3,TRBD2,CATATSGIPDTQYF,TGTGCCACCGCGACTAGCGGGATCCCAGATACGCAGTATTTT
NA,TRBV5-1,13,TRBJ2-5,NA,CASSRGEAETQYF,TGCGCCAGCAGCCGCGGGGAGGCAGAGACCCAGTACTTC
NA,TRBV6-5,15,TRBJ1-1,NA,CASSSPGQMNTEAFF,TGTGCCAGCAGCTCTCCCGGACAGATGAACACTGAAGCTTTCTTT
NA,TRBV13,15,TRBJ2-7,TRBD1,CASSLGRGQGYEQYF,TGTGCCAGCAGCTTAGGCCGGGGACAGGGCTACGAGCAGTACTTC
NA,TRBV5-1,15,TRBJ2-1,TRBD2,CASSSSGGVVNEQFF,TGCGCCAGCAGCTCAAGCGGGGGGGTGGTGAATGAGCAGTTCTTC
once,TRBV5-1,13,TRBJ1-1,NA,CASSLSVSSEAFF,TGCGCCAGCAGCTTGTCGGTAAGCAGTGAAGCTTTCTTT
NA,TRBV14,14,TRBJ1-4,NA,CASSPMRTDEKLFF,TGTGCCAGCAGCCCCATGAGGACGGATGAAAAACTGTTTTTT
NA,TRBV5-1,16,TRBJ1-3,TRBD1,CASSTGQASSGNTIYF,TGCGCCAGCAGCACGGGACAGGCTAGCTCTGGAAACACCATATATTTT
NA,TRBV27,14,TRBJ1-4,NA,CASSLRTTNEKLFF,TGTGCCAGCAGTTTGCGTACAACTAATGAAAAACTGTTTTTT
once,TRBV6-1,14,TRBJ2-3,NA,CASSELQGLDTQYF,TGTGCCAGCAGTGAATTGCAGGGGCTAGATACGCAGTATTTT
NA,TRBV5-1,14,TRBJ2-7,TRBD2,CASREAGSSYEQYF,TGCGCCAGCAGGGAAGCGGGGAGCTCCTACGAGCAGTACTTC
once,TRBV5-6,14,TRBJ2-4,TRBD1,CASSGQGGLYIQYF,TGTGCCAGCAGTGGCCAAGGGGGCCTTTACATTCAGTACTTC
NA,TRBV28,15,TRBJ2-1,NA,CASGSGGHLYNEQFF,TGTGCCAGCGGGTCGGGGGGCCACCTATACAATGAGCAGTTCTTC
NA,TRBV6-5,13,TRBJ1-5,NA,CASSLKGLRGKHF,TGTGCCAGCAGTTTAAAAGGACTACGGGGTAAGCATTTT
NA,TRBV30,13,TRBJ1-1,TRBD1,CAGSQGMGTEAFF,TGTGCTGGATCACAGGGGATGGGCACTGAAGCTTTCTTT
few,TRBV7-8,14,TRBJ1-4,NA,CASSYGEGYEKLFF,TGTGCCAGCAGCTACGGGGAAGGATATGAAAAACTGTTTTTT
NA,TRBV5-8,15,TRBJ2-4,NA,CASSLGTGTKNIQYF,TGTGCCAGCAGCTTGGGGACGGGGACGAAAAACATTCAGTACTTC
few,TRBV2,13,TRBJ1-2,NA,CASSENRAYGYTF,TGTGCCAGCAGTGAAAACAGGGCCTATGGCTACACCTTC
NA,TRBV2,15,TRBJ1-2,NA,CASSFPTGTNYGYTF,TGTGCCAGCAGTTTTCCGACGGGAACTAACTATGGCTACACCTTC
few,TRBV3-1/TRBV3-2,20,TRBJ1-6,TRBD1,CASSHLLVTGETGGFSPLHF,TGTGCCAGCAGCCACCTTCTGGTAACCGGGGAGACAGGGGGATTCTCACCCCTCCACTTT
NA,TRBV5-1,15,TRBJ2-3,TRBD1,CASSVQGDRLDTQYF,TGCGCCAGCAGCGTACAGGGGGATCGGTTAGATACGCAGTATTTT
NA,TRBV28,14,TRBJ1-5,NA,CASQRGGQNQPQHF,TGTGCCAGCCAGCGGGGGGGTCAGAATCAGCCCCAGCATTTT
NA,TRBV19,14,TRBJ2-7,NA,CASSRETGNYEQYF,TGTGCCAGTAGTCGGGAGACAGGGAACTACGAGCAGTACTTC
NA,TRBV4-2,12,TRBJ2-2,NA,CASSQDVGELFF,TGTGCCAGCAGCCAAGATGTCGGGGAGCTGTTTTTT
NA,TRBV4-1,14,TRBJ2-7,NA,CASSNALTTYEQYF,TGCGCCAGCAGCAATGCATTAACTACCTACGAGCAGTACTTC
NA,TRBV9,14,TRBJ1-6,NA,CASSVELLNSPLHF,TGTGCCAGCAGCGTAGAACTTCTCAATTCACCCCTCCACTTT
NA,TRBV6-5,14,TRBJ2-1,NA,CASWVPGAYNEQFF,TGTGCCAGCTGGGTTCCCGGGGCTTACAATGAGCAGTTCTTC
NA,TRBV9,14,TRBJ2-2,TRBD1,CASSVGTGIGELFF,TGTGCCAGCAGCGTAGGGACAGGGATCGGGGAGCTGTTTTTT
NA,TRBV6-2/TRBV6-3,12,TRBJ1-2,NA,CASSQGKYGYTF,TGTGCCAGCAGCCAGGGGAAGTATGGCTACACCTTC
once,TRBV10-3,15,TRBJ1-1,NA,CAISQQGKMNTEAFF,TGTGCCATCAGTCAACAGGGCAAGATGAACACTGAAGCTTTCTTT
NA,TRBV5-6,19,TRBJ1-2,TRBD1,CASSLPMTGGARGWYGYTF,TGTGCCAGCAGCTTGCCTATGACAGGGGGAGCCCGGGGATGGTATGGCTACACCTTC
NA,TRBV27,14,TRBJ2-1,NA,CASSPRDHGSEQFF,TGTGCCAGCAGTCCCCGGGACCATGGCAGTGAGCAGTTCTTC
NA,TRBV24-1,16,TRBJ2-1,TRBD2,CATSDWGGLRANEQFF,TGTGCCACCAGTGATTGGGGGGGGTTGAGAGCCAATGAGCAGTTCTTC
NA,TRBV2,16,TRBJ1-3,NA,CASSSEAPSSGNTIYF,TGTGCCAGCAGTTCCGAGGCACCGAGCTCTGGAAACACCATATATTTT
NA,TRBV18,16,TRBJ1-3,NA,CASSPLQDGPGNTIYF,TGTGCCAGCTCACCTCTACAGGACGGGCCTGGAAACACCATATATTTT
NA,TRBV28,15,TRBJ1-1,NA,CASTPSGAGDTEAFF,TGTGCCAGCACCCCTTCGGGGGCGGGCGACACTGAAGCTTTCTTT
NA,TRBV19,14,TRBJ1-5,TRBD1,CATHRGNSNQPQHF,TGTGCCACTCACAGGGGTAATAGCAATCAGCCCCAGCATTTT
NA,TRBV5-1,14,TRBJ1-6,NA,CASSGREHNSPLHF,TGCGCCAGCAGCGGCCGGGAGCATAATTCACCCCTCCACTTT
NA,TRBV24-1,17,TRBJ2-4,NA,CATSDWRGQSAKNIQYF,TGTGCCACCAGTGATTGGCGGGGACAGTCTGCCAAAAACATTCAGTACTTC